This T cell receptor (beta chain) was obtained from a study of CD8 T cells in Susac syndrome (dated by TCRdb to the late 2010s). Regarding the complete study: Of the Susac syndrome patients who were sequenced, over five had clinically active disease and about 8 were in clinical remission. Repertoire sequencing was used to test whether CD8+ T cell activation and differentiation in Susac syndrome was antigen driven. At blood withdrawal, Susac syndrome patients were either therapy-naive, taking corticosteroids (in some cases with IVIg as well), or taking IVIg alone. On the study overall, not on this receptor specifically: In patients with Susac syndrome, the CD4+ T cell repertoire showed no detectable clonal expansion. The TCR sequencing and HLA analysis was acknowledged to have included a relatively small number of individuals.

Peripheral blood CD8+ and CD4+ T cells from healthy donors, Susac syndrome patients and multiple sclerosis patients were profiled by high-throughput TCR beta sequencing. Susac syndrome patients met recently defined diagnostic criteria for definite or probable disease. Bulk CD8+ and CD4+ T cells were purified magnetically by negative isolation, whereas CD8+ TEMRA cells were enriched by FACS. Blood was collected in EDTA tubes and processed within 24 hours, with PBMCs isolated through density gradient centrifugation. PBMCs destined for TCR sequencing were cryopreserved in liquid nitrogen and later thawed in a 37 °C water bath. The sorted or isolated CD4+, CD8+ and CD8+ TEMRA cells reached a purity of at least 90%. RNA was extracted using the RNeasy kit, and about 0.45 to 1 ug of the RNA was reverse transcribed with random hexamers. The immunoSEQ multiplex PCR assay, which covers 54 Vbeta and 13 Jbeta segments, was used to amplify TCR beta CDR3 regions. PCR amplification bias was corrected by using a synthetic template baseline for primer optimization and computational correction. Per the original workflow: Reads were assigned to V, D and J genes according to IMGT and analyzed in immunoSEQ Analyzer, with only productive sequences retained. Clonality was calculated as one minus the Shannon entropy normalized by log2 of the number of productive unique sequences. For each patient and control, public and private clones were evaluated among the 100 most prevalent clones. A clone was defined as Susac-specific if it was absent from the healthy and MS cohorts, from roughly 980 published viral clones and from other ImmuneACCESS disease sequences. Using fastp trimming at Q25 and MiXCR clonotype assembly, TCRdb reanalyzed the public sequencing data and kept in-frame beta chains. Every CDR3 protein is listed once, alongside the most common genes and DNA of its rows. TCRdb's processing, not the authors' own work, is the source of the V and J calls. The sample table records 150,000 or so distinct CDR3 sequences; around 95% of these occur just once. The top ten hold 0.14% of the sample.

To note about this clonotype: The antigen it recognizes is unknown. No much larger clonotype is one base removed from it; base qualities were not supplied.

CDR1 is given as DFQATT and CDR2 as SNEGSKA, both from the germline V gene (reference sequence). V is shortened by 6 bases, J by 4 bases, and the region joining them spans 12 bases. The cysteine opens and the phenylalanine closes a CDR3 of 13 amino acids. The sequence is cut down to CDR3 DNA, 39 bases in frame from base 1. In this chain, TRBV20-1 is recombined with TRBJ2-2, with the D gene call left open. This clonotype was obtained from a human donor with Susac syndrome. Sequencing used CD4+ T cells from PBMCs. CDR3 reads: CSAQTGRTGELFF. In nucleotide form, the sequence is TGCAGTGCCCAGACTGGGCGCACCGGGGAGCTGTTTTTT.